This T cell receptor (beta chain) came from a study of shared clonotypes between healthy human individuals. With 3 bases clipped from V and 4 bases from J, the junction kept 25 bases outside the gene matches. The CDR3 contains 22 residues. Germline V gives CDR1 MDHEN, CDR2 SYDVKM. Once extracted for a subset, genomic DNA was divided evenly among several immunoSEQ plates. In replicate PCRs of unsorted PBMC, 250 to 350 ng DNA, 31,000 or so T cell genomes, was used. Method: immunoSEQ multiplex PCR; TCRdb's copy keeps in-frame clones and lacks some. The sample consists of roughly 490,000 clones, roughly 85% of them appearing once.

The specimen was PBMCs. The chain joins TRBV28 to TRBJ2-3; 10 bases match TRBD2. This sequence was found in a woman between 40 and 50 years old in good health. Some clones in this sample may be carry-over from other donors' samples. In DNA, the CDR3 is TGTGCCAGCAGTTTCCCCTCCCCCCCTAATGGAGCGGGAGGGCCTTCGGCAGATACGCAGTATTTT. Its translation: CASSFPSPPNGAGGPSADTQYF.